This is a list of T cell receptor beta chains from one sample in a study of T cell responses to AZD1222 COVID-19 vaccine. Produced via immunoSEQ multiplex PCR; TCRdb's table is partial and in-frame only. The table has 150,000 to 200,000 clones, roughly 87% seen once. The sample here was peripheral blood, taken 28 days after the second AZD1222 dose. These receptors all come from an adult who received the AZD1222 COVID-19 vaccine. CDR3s include the opening cysteine and the closing phenylalanine or tryptophan. The order of the fields is V gene, J gene, clone size, D gene, CDR3 protein, CDR3 DNA. The D gene is left open where the match is weak. Clone size appears in some rows only: once, few, many, or a class for an expanded clone.

TRBV5-6	TRBJ2-1	NA	NA	CASTYGSSYNEQFF	TGTGCCAGCACCTATGGGAGCTCCTACAATGAGCAGTTCTTC
TRBV14	TRBJ2-3	NA	NA	CASSPSSVGALLDTQYF	TGTGCCAGCAGCCCCTCCAGCGTTGGGGCGCTCCTGGATACGCAGTATTTT
TRBV2	TRBJ1-2	NA	NA	CASGGDWGYTF	TGTGCCAGCGGTGGGGACTGGGGCTACACCTTC
TRBV21-1	TRBJ1-2	few	NA	CASSNFFSLF	TGTGCCAGCAGCAACTTCTTCAGCCTCTTC
TRBV14	TRBJ1-1	NA	NA	CASSQVNKGILAFF	TGTGCCAGCAGCCAAGTAAATAAAGGGATTTTGGCTTTCTTT
TRBV7-8	TRBJ2-3	once	NA	CASSLALGGRTDTQYF	TGTGCCAGCAGCTTAGCGCTAGGAGGGAGGACAGATACGCAGTATTTT
TRBV12-3/TRBV12-4	TRBJ1-1	NA	NA	CASSFGNEAFF	TGTGCCAGCAGTTTTGGTAATGAAGCTTTCTTT
TRBV4-1	TRBJ1-5	NA	NA	CASSQEIPGSQPPSTQHF	TGCGCCAGCAGCCAAGAGATCCCGGGGAGCCAGCCCCCTTCAACCCAGCATTTT
TRBV4-3	TRBJ1-5	NA	NA	CASSQELTGYSNQPQHF	TGCGCCAGCAGCCAAGAACTAACAGGCTATAGCAATCAGCCCCAGCATTTT
TRBV11-3	TRBJ2-1	NA	NA	CASSQQGLYNEQFF	TGTGCCAGCAGCCAACAGGGTCTATACAATGAGCAGTTCTTC
TRBV6-2/TRBV6-3	TRBJ2-7	NA	TRBD1	CASSWAGTGNLYEQYF	TGTGCCAGCAGTTGGGCCGGGACAGGTAATCTATACGAGCAGTACTTC
TRBV4-2	TRBJ2-7	NA	NA	CASSPAMRQGDEQYF	TGTGCCAGCAGCCCAGCTATGAGGCAGGGCGACGAGCAGTACTTC
TRBV3-1/TRBV3-2	TRBJ1-2	NA	NA	CASSSAGLYWGYTF	TGTGCCAGCAGCTCGGCGGGTTTGTACTGGGGCTACACCTTC
TRBV19	TRBJ2-3	NA	NA	CASEEVGGTDTQYF	TGTGCCAGTGAAGAGGTCGGTGGCACAGATACGCAGTATTTT
TRBV19	TRBJ1-4	NA	NA	CASSPGHKTNEKLFF	TGTGCCAGTAGCCCGGGACACAAAACTAATGAAAAACTGTTTTTT
TRBV3-1/TRBV3-2	TRBJ1-1	NA	NA	CASSLLEAAEAFF	TGTGCCAGCAGCCTGCTTGAGGCAGCTGAAGCTTTCTTT
TRBV7-9	TRBJ1-2	once	NA	CASSPSFGPGYTF	TGTGCCAGCAGCCCGAGCTTTGGGCCTGGCTACACCTTC